This T cell receptor beta chain was profiled in a study of cytomegalovirus exposure and HLA in healthy donors. Study conclusions and caveats: Researchers reported in a later analysis that common viral pathogens appeared linked to several top clusters. With DRB1 most and HLA-C fewest, TCR association rates differed between HLA loci in a later analysis. Altogether, around 160 TCR beta chains were recorded as cytomegalovirus-associated.

60 Vbeta and 13 Jbeta primers were used in PCR. Assay used: immunoSEQ multiplex PCR; TCRdb lists only in-frame clones, some missing. The sample consists of 150,000 to 200,000 clones, roughly 85% of them appearing once. Trimming pared 8 bases from V and 2 bases from J, leaving 18 bases between. The CDR3 runs to 15 residues. Germline CDR1 SNHLY, CDR2 FYNNEI. Points on this clone: Its antigen is unidentified.

Sequencing was performed on PBMCs. This sequence was found in a man younger than 30 in good health and CMV-seropositive. The chain is built from TRBV2 and TRBJ1-2; D is perhaps TRBD1 (5 bases). The CDR3 here is CASCRERGTNYGYTF. The CDR3 coding sequence is TGTGCCAGCTGCCGTGAGCGGGGGACCAACTATGGCTACACCTTC. Looking up the rest from reference TRBV2 and TRBJ1-2 gives the full variable domain: EPEVTQTPSHQVTQMGQEVILRCVPISNHLYFYWYRQILGQKVEFLVSFYNNEISEKSEIFDDQFSVERPDGSNFTLKIRSTKLEDSAMYFCASCRERGTNYGYTFGSGTRLTVV.